This TCR beta chain was documented in a study of blood T cell repertoires in COVID-19. Study details: Both acute and convalescent COVID-19 samples were obtained from the United States, Italy and Spain. Sample material is recorded as cDNA or gDNA derived from T cells, B-cell-depleted T cells, or PBMCs.

Participants reported their clinical history, and cohort assignment relied on those reports. This clone was recorded only once. Authors' analysis steps: Using reference gene primer amplification, nucleated cell counts were estimated. This table comes from immunoSEQ multiplex PCR, and its TCRdb copy is limited to in-frame clones, with some not included. The D gene and trimming were derived from the DNA, and the V and J assignments and clone size from that table. The sample shows 380,000 or so clones, 70% to 90% of them seen only once. The germline CDR1 and CDR2 sequences are SGHNT and YYREEE (reference sequence). The length of the CDR3 is 13 residues. Between the trimmed V and J ends, which lost 4 bases and 4 bases, there was a span of 10 bases.

This clonotype originated in a woman in her thirties with acute COVID-19. The V call is TRBV5-4, the J call TRBJ2-3; D gene ambiguous. The sample taken for sequencing was PBMCs or T cells enriched from blood (not recorded which). CDR3 protein: CASSNNQADTQYF. DNA of the CDR3: TGTGCCAGCAGCAATAATCAGGCAGATACGCAGTATTTT.